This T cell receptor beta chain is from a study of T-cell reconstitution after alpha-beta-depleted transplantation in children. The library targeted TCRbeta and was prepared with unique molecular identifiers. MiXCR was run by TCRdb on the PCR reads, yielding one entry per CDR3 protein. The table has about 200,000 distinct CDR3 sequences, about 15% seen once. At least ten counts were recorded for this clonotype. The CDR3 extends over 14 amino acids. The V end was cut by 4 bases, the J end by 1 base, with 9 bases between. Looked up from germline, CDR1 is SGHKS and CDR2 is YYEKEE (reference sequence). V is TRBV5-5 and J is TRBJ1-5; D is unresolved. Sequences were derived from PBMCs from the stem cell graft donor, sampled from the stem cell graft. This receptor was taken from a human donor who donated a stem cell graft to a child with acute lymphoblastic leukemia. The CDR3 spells CASSRTESNQPQHF. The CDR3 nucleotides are TGTGCCAGCAGCCGGACTGAGAGCAATCAGCCCCAGCATTTT.